Listed below are T cell receptor beta chains from one sample, sequenced in a study of cytomegalovirus exposure and HLA in healthy donors. Sequencing was performed with immunoSEQ multiplex PCR; in TCRdb, only in-frame clones are kept and a portion is missing. Recorded here are roughly 100,000 clones; the top ten clones represent around 0.59%. Material for sequencing was PBMCs. These receptors all come from a man between 45 and 60 years old in good health and CMV-seronegative. Both conserved end residues are part of each CDR3. D genes are given only for firm matches.

d_gene	v_gene	j_gene	CDR3aa	CDR3nt
.	TRBV4-3	TRBJ2-7	CASSPTLGQHEQYF	TGCGCCAGCAGCCCTACTTTGGGGCAGCACGAGCAGTACTTC
.	TRBV5-1	TRBJ2-5	CASSPRQTEETQYF	TGCGCCAGCAGCCCGCGACAGACCGAAGAGACCCAGTACTTC
.	TRBV5-6	TRBJ1-5	CASSFSMGGNNQPQHF	TGTGCCAGCAGCTTTTCGATGGGGGGAAACAATCAGCCCCAGCATTTT
.	TRBV6-5	TRBJ1-1	CASSYSKGDTEAFF	TGTGCCAGCAGTTACTCTAAGGGGGACACTGAAGCTTTCTTT
TRBD1	TRBV5-1	TRBJ1-1	CASSRGTGMNTEAFF	TGCGCCAGCAGCCGAGGGACAGGAATGAACACTGAAGCTTTCTTT
.	TRBV7-6	TRBJ1-4	CASSPPYATNEKLFF	TGTGCCAGCAGCCCGCCATATGCGACTAATGAAAAACTGTTTTTT
TRBD2	TRBV4-1	TRBJ2-1	CASSLESLAGFEANEQFF	TGCGCCAGCAGCCTCGAGTCGCTAGCGGGATTTGAGGCGAATGAGCAGTTCTTC
.	TRBV5-1	TRBJ1-4	CASRRELNEKLFF	TGCGCCAGTCGTAGGGAGTTGAATGAAAAACTGTTTTTT
TRBD1	TRBV18	TRBJ1-6	CASSPGTGVESPLHF	TGTGCCAGCTCACCGGGGACAGGGGTCGAGTCACCCCTCCACTTT
TRBD2	TRBV4-3	TRBJ2-3	CASSQGSGGVIDTQYF	TGCGCCAGCAGCCAAGGGAGCGGGGGGGTCATAGATACGCAGTATTTT
.	TRBV7-9	TRBJ2-2	CASSSRDYVRELFF	TGTGCCAGCAGCTCCCGAGACTACGTCCGGGAGCTGTTTTTT
TRBD1	TRBV5-1	TRBJ2-2	CASSFFQGDTGELFF	TGCGCCAGCAGCTTTTTCCAGGGGGACACCGGGGAGCTGTTTTTT
.	TRBV6-5	TRBJ1-1	CASSYSPTLNTEAFF	TGTGCCAGCAGTTACTCCCCCACATTGAACACTGAAGCTTTCTTT
.	TRBV27	TRBJ1-1	CASSRRESNTEAFF	TGTGCCAGCAGCCGACGGGAGTCGAACACTGAAGCTTTCTTT
TRBD1	TRBV19	TRBJ1-1	CASERGQGYNTEAFF	TGTGCCAGTGAGAGGGGACAGGGGTACAACACTGAAGCTTTCTTT
TRBD2	TRBV4-3	TRBJ2-3	CASSQGLAGTPDTQYF	TGCGCCAGCAGCCAAGGACTAGCGGGAACGCCAGATACGCAGTATTTT
TRBD2	TRBV15	TRBJ2-7	CATSRDSNLAGEPYEQYF	TGTGCCACCAGCAGAGATTCAAATCTAGCGGGGGAACCCTACGAGCAGTACTTC
TRBD2	TRBV4-1	TRBJ2-1	CASSQVGGRKSEQFF	TGCGCCAGCAGCCAAGTCGGCGGGAGGAAAAGTGAGCAGTTCTTC
.	TRBV9	TRBJ2-7	CASSQGTYSYEQYF	TGTGCCAGTTCACAGGGGACTTACTCCTACGAGCAGTACTTC
.	TRBV9	TRBJ1-6	CASSPGNSPLHF	TGTGCCAGCAGCCCCGGGAATTCACCCCTCCACTTT
TRBD2	TRBV5-1	TRBJ2-3	CASRRTSGVSTDTQYF	TGCGCCAGCAGGCGGACTAGCGGGGTTAGCACAGATACGCAGTATTTT
TRBD1	TRBV19	TRBJ1-2	CASSMWGTGEIYGYTF	TGTGCCAGTAGTATGTGGGGGACAGGGGAAATCTATGGCTACACCTTC
.	TRBV5-6	TRBJ1-2	CASSLGRVERGYTF	TGTGCCAGCAGCTTGGGCAGGGTAGAGCGCGGCTACACCTTC
.	TRBV6-5	TRBJ1-2	CASSYRLPNYGYTF	TGTGCCAGCAGTTACAGACTTCCTAACTATGGCTACACCTTC
TRBD1	TRBV5-4	TRBJ1-1	CASSLEGARVAFF	TGTGCCAGCAGCTTAGAGGGGGCACGCGTAGCTTTCTTT
.	TRBV7-3	TRBJ1-1	CASSLGGRTSEAFF	TGTGCCAGCAGCTTAGGTGGGAGAACATCTGAAGCTTTCTTT
.	TRBV4-3	TRBJ1-6	CASSQAGNGYNSPLHF	TGCGCCAGCAGCCAAGCGGGAAATGGTTATAATTCACCCCTCCACTTT
.	TRBV5-6	TRBJ1-5	CASSLMTGNSNQPQHF	TGTGCCAGCAGCTTGATGACGGGGAATAGCAATCAGCCCCAGCATTTT
.	TRBV20-1	TRBJ1-2	CSAGPPEGYTF	TGCAGTGCTGGCCCTCCGGAGGGCTACACCTTC
.	TRBV4-1	TRBJ2-7	CASGRGDYEQYF	TGCGCCAGCGGACGGGGAGATTACGAGCAGTACTTC
TRBD2	TRBV6-5	TRBJ2-5	CASSYGGEETQYF	TGTGCCAGCAGTTACGGGGGGGAAGAGACCCAGTACTTC
TRBD1	TRBV18	TRBJ1-1	CASSPFAGTGKMNTEAFF	TGTGCCAGCTCACCCTTCGCCGGGACAGGAAAAATGAACACTGAAGCTTTCTTT
.	TRBV29-1	TRBJ1-2	CSVAEDATGGGYTF	TGCAGCGTTGCTGAGGACGCCACCGGAGGTGGCTACACCTTC
TRBD2	TRBV5-1	TRBJ2-7	CASSLGTSGGPYEQYF	TGCGCCAGCAGCTTGGGGACTAGCGGGGGGCCCTACGAGCAGTACTTC
.	TRBV6-5	TRBJ1-6	CASQYRNSPLHF	TGTGCCAGCCAGTACAGAAATTCACCCCTCCACTTT
.	TRBV12-5	TRBJ1-3	CASGFGGLGNTIYF	TGTGCTAGTGGTTTCGGGGGGCTGGGAAACACCATATATTTT
.	TRBV11-2	TRBJ2-7	CASSHLKGPAYEQYF	TGTGCCAGCAGCCACTTGAAGGGGCCCGCCTACGAGCAGTACTTC
.	TRBV4-3	TRBJ2-1	CASSQRPAGGYYNEQFF	TGCGCCAGCAGCCAACGCCCGGCCGGAGGCTACTACAATGAGCAGTTCTTC
TRBD2	TRBV20-1	TRBJ2-7	CSAGGSLEQYF	TGCAGCGCGGGGGGATCCCTCGAGCAGTACTTC
.	TRBV2	TRBJ1-1	CASRPSGGGDYTEAFF	TGTGCCAGCAGACCTAGCGGCGGGGGCGATTATACTGAAGCTTTCTTT
.	TRBV18	TRBJ1-1	CASRGQLNTEAFF	TGTGCCAGCAGGGGACAATTGAACACTGAAGCTTTCTTT
TRBD1	TRBV27	TRBJ1-5	CASRSGTGSNQPQHF	TGTGCCAGCAGATCCGGGACAGGGAGCAATCAGCCCCAGCATTTT
.	TRBV2	TRBJ2-7	CASRPTGNSYEQYF	TGTGCCAGCAGGCCTACAGGGAACTCCTACGAGCAGTACTTC
.	TRBV5-4	TRBJ2-7	CASSPPGNDEQYF	TGTGCCAGCAGCCCCCCGGGGAACGACGAGCAGTACTTC